Following are 2 T cell receptor beta chains from one sample sequenced in a study of blood T cell repertoires in COVID-19. TCRdb's table, derived via immunoSEQ multiplex PCR, lists solely in-frame clones and lacks some. The sample lists roughly 250,000 clones, 65% to 90% occurring once. The specimen sequenced was peripheral blood. The receptors were sampled from a woman over 75 with active or convalescent COVID-19.

The gene calls are TRBV30 and TRBJ2-5, with TRBD2 identical over 7 bases. Germline loops: CDR1 GTSNPN, CDR2 SVGIG (reference sequence). This CDR3 is built from 14 residues. Germline trimming cut 5 bases from V and 3 bases from J; bases unmatched to any gene: 9. The CDR3 reads CAWLTRGREETQYF. CDR3 bases: TGTGCCTGGCTTACTCGGGGGAGGGAAGAGACCCAGTACTTC.

The rearrangement uses TRBV7-9 and TRBJ2-7; no reliable D call. The CDR3 covers 14 residues. V lost 3 bases to trimming and J lost 0 bases, with 9 bases between them. CDR1 SEHNR and CDR2 FQNEAQ come from the germline V gene (reference sequence). The DNA for the CDR3 is TGTGCCAGCAGCTTCGACATCCACTCCTACGAGCAGTACTTC. Its protein is CASSFDIHSYEQYF.